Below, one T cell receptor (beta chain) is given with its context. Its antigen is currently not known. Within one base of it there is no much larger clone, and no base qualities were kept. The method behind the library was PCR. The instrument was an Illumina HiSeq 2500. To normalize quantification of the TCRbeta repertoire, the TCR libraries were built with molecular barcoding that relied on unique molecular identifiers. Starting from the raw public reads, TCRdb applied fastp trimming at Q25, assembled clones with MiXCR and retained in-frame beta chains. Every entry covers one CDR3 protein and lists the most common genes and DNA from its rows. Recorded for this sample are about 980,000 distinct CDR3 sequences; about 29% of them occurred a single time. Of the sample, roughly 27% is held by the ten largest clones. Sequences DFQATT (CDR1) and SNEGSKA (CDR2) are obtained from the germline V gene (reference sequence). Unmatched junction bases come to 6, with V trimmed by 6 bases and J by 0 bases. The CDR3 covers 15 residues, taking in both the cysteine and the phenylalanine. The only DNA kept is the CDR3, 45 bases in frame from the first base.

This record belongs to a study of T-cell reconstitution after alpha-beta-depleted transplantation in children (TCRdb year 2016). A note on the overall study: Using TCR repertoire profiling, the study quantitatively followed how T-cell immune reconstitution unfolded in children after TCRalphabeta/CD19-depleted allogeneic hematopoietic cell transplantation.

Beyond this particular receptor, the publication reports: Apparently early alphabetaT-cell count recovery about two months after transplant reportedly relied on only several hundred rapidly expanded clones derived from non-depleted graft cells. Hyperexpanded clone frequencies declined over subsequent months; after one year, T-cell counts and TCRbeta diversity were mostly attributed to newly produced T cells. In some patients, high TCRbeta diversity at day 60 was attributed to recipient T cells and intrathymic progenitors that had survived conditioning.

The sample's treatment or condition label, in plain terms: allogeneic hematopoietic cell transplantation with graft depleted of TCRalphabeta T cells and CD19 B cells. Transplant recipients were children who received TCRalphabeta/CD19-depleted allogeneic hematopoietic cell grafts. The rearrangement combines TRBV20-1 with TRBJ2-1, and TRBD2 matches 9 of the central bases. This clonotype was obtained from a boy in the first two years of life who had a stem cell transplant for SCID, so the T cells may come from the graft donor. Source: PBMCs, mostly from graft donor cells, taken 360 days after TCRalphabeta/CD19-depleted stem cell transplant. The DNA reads TGCAGTGCCGTTAGCGGGAGTAACTCCTACAATGAGCAGTTCTTC. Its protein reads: CSAVSGSNSYNEQFF.